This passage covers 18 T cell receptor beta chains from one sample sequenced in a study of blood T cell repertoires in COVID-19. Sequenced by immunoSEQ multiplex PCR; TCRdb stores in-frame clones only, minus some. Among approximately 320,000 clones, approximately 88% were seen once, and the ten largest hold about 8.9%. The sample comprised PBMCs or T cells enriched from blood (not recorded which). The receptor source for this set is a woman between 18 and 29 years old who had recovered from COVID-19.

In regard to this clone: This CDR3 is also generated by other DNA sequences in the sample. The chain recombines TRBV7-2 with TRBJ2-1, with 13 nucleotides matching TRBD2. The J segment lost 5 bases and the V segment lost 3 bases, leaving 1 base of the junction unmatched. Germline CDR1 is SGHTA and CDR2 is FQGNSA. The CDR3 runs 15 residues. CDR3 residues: CASSLGLAGHNEQFF. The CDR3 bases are TGTGCCAGCAGCTTGGGACTAGCGGGGCACAATGAGCAGTTCTTC.

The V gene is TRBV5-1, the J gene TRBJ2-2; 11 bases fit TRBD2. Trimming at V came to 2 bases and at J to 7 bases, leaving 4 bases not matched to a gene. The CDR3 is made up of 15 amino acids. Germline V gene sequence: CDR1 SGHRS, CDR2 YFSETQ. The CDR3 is CASSLLAGVVGELFF. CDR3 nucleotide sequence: TGCGCCAGCAGCTTACTAGCGGGAGTAGTCGGGGAGCTGTTTTTT.

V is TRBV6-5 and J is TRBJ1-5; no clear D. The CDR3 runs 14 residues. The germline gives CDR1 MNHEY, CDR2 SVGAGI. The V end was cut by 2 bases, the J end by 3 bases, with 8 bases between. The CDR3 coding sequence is TGTGCCAGCAGTTACAGCAGGAACAATCAGCCCCAGCATTTT. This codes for CASSYSRNNQPQHF.

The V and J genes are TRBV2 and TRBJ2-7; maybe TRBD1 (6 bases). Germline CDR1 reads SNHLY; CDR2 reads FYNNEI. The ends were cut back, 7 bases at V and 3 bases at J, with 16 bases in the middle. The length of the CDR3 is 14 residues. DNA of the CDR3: TGTGCCAGCATCGGGGACAATGGGGACTACGAGCAGTACTTC. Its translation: CASIGDNGDYEQYF.

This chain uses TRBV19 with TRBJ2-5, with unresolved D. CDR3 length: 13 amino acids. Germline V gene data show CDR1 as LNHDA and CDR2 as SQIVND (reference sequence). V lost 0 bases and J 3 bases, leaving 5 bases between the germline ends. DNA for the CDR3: TGTGCCAGTAGTATAGATTTCGAAGAGACCCAGTACTTC. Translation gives CASSIDFEETQYF.

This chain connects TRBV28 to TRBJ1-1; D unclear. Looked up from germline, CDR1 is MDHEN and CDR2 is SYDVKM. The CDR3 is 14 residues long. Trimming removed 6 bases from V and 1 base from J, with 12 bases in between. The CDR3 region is CASRPGGQNTEAFF. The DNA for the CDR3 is TGTGCCAGCAGGCCCGGCGGGCAGAACACTGAAGCTTTCTTT.

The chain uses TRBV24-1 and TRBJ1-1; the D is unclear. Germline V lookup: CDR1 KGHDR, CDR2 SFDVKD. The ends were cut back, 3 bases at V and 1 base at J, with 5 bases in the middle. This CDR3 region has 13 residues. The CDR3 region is CATSDRQNTEAFF. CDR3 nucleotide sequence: TGTGCCACCAGTGATCGACAGAACACTGAAGCTTTCTTT.

The CDR3 protein is CASSHEPGQGLYEQYF. Written as DNA, the CDR3 is TGTGCCAGCAGCCACGAACCGGGACAGGGGCTCTACGAGCAGTACTTC. The J gene is TRBJ2-7, the V gene TRBV7-6; 10 bases fit TRBD1. Trimming removed 5 bases from V and 3 bases from J; junction bases left unmatched: 10. Germline V gene sequence: CDR1 SGHVS, CDR2 FNYEAQ. The CDR3 length is 16 residues.

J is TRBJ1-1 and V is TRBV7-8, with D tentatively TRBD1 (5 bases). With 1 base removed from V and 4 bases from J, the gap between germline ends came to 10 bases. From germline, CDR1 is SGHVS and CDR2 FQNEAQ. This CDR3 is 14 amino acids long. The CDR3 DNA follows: TGTGCCAGCAGCTTAGGAGGGGAGGGCACTGAAGCTTTCTTT. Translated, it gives CASSLGGEGTEAFF.

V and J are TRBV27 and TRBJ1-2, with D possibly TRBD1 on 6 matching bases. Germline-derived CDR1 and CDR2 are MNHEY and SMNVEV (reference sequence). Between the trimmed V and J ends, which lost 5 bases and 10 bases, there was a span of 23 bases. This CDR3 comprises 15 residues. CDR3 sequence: CASSPGPAKAGVYTF. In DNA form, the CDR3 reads TGTGCCAGCAGTCCGGGCCCTGCTAAAGCAGGGGTCTACACCTTC.

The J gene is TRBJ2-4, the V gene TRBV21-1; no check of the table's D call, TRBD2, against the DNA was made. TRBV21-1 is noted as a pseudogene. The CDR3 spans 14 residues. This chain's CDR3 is CASSKGSWSNIQYF. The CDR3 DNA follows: TGTGCCAGCAGCAAGGGGAGTTGGAGTAACATTCAGTACTTC.

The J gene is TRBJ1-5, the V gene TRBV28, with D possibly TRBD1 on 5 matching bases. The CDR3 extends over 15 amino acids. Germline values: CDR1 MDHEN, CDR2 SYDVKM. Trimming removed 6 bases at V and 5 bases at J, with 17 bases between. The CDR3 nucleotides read TGTGCCAGCAGCCCCATCGGGGGGAATTATCAGCCCCAGCATTTT. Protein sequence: CASSPIGGNYQPQHF. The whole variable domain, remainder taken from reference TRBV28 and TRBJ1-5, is DVKVTQSSRYLVKRTGEKVFLECVQDMDHENMFWYRQDPGLGLRLIYFSYDVKMKEKGDIPEGYSVSREKKERFSLILESASTNQTSMYLCASSPIGGNYQPQHFGDGTRLSIL.

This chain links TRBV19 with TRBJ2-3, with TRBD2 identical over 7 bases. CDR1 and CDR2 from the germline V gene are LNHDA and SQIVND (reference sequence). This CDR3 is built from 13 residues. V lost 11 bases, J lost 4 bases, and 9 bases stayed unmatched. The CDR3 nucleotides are TGTGCCGGTTCGGCTAGCGGCGCAGATACGCAGTATTTT. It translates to CAGSASGADTQYF.

The CDR3 DNA is TGTGCCAGCAGACCTACAGGGGACGCTGAAGCTTTCTTT. It encodes CASRPTGDAEAFF. The gene calls are TRBV2 and TRBJ1-1; 7 nucleotides match TRBD1. CDR1 is SNHLY, CDR2 FYNNEI, per germline. The CDR3 runs to 13 residues. J lost 6 bases, V lost 6 bases, and 7 bases had no gene match.

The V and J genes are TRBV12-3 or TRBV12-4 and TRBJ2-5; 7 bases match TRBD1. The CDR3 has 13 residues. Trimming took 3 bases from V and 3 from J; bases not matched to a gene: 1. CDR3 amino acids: CASSLTGKETQYF. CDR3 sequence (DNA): TGTGCCAGCAGTTTGACAGGGAAAGAGACCCAGTACTTC.

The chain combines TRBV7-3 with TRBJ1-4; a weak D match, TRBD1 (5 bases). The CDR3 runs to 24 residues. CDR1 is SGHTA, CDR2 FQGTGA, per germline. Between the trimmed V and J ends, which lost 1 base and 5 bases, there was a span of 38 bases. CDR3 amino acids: CASSLSGPPHIGARCLAPNEKLFF. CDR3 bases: TGTGCCAGCAGCTTAAGTGGGCCCCCCCATATAGGGGCTCGTTGCCTCGCCCCCAATGAAAAACTGTTTTTT.

DNA of the CDR3: TGCGCCAGCAGCTTGGAACTAGCGGGAGTTGGGTCAGATACGCAGTATTTT. This codes for CASSLELAGVGSDTQYF. The chain is built from TRBV5-1 and TRBJ2-3, with TRBD2 matching over 11 bases. There are 17 residues in the CDR3. V trimming: 0 bases; J trimming: 4 bases; junction bases outside the gene matches: 7. Germline V lookup: CDR1 SGHRS, CDR2 YFSETQ.

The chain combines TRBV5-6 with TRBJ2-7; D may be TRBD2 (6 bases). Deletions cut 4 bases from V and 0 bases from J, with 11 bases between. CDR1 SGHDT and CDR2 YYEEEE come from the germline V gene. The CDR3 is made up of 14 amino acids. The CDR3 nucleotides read TGTGCCAGCAGCGGGACTGACGGCTCCTACGAGCAGTACTTC. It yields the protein CASSGTDGSYEQYF.